This TCR beta chain was obtained from a study of T cell repertoires in cytomegalovirus infection. On the study more broadly: Matching HLA type and CMV infection were both indicated by public TCR beta signatures. The study, taken as a whole, reports: Dominating the ex vivo response were HLA-C-restricted CMV-specific TCR beta clonotypes. Cumulative public TCR beta family frequency identified carriers of CMV plus the relevant HLA.

Germline V gives CDR1 MDHEN, CDR2 SYDVKM. The CDR3 totals 19 residues. After removal of 2 bases from V and 7 bases from J, the junction contained 20 bases not matched to a gene. TCRdb used MiXCR to reprocess the reads, holding one entry per CDR3 protein. Of 740,000 or so distinct CDR3 sequences listed, less than 40% are singletons. A note on this clonotype: Its matching antigen is unknown.

The TCR originated in a human donor in good health (CMV status not recorded). Some clones in this sample may be carry-over from other donors' samples. The gene calls are TRBV28 and TRBJ2-5; TRBD2 agrees at 9 bases. Sample: PBMCs. The DNA for the CDR3 is TGTGCCAGCAGTTTAATTGGGGGAGGTCGCGGGGGGGCCAGGGGGACCCAGTACTTC. This gives the protein CASSLIGGGRGGARGTQYF.